What follows are 13 T cell receptor beta chains derived from one specimen sequenced in a study of post-analysis software for immune sequencing data. Antigens for these TCRs are unknown. Tagging with unique molecular identifiers was a feature of the TCR beta cDNA libraries. TCRdb analysed the PCR reads with MiXCR anew, one entry per CDR3 protein. The sample lists about 820,000 distinct CDR3 sequences, approximately 57% occurring once. Study outcomes and limitations: Higher frequency in patients than in controls was seen for roughly five TRBV segments, with TRBV5-6, TRBV5-1 and TRBV20-1 among them.

The sequenced sample consisted of blood. All receptors derive from a girl under 18 with multiple sclerosis.

The rearrangement links TRBV5-1 to TRBJ1-1, with TRBD1 as a possible D gene (6 bases). The length of the CDR3 is 14 residues. Deletions cut 3 bases from V and 3 bases from J, with 12 bases between. Per the germline V gene, CDR1 is SGHRS and CDR2 is YFSETQ. The CDR3 here is CASSSGGRDTEAFF. CDR3 coding DNA: TGCGCCAGCAGCTCCGGGGGGCGTGACACTGAAGCTTTCTTT.

This chain connects TRBV10-3 to TRBJ2-7; 9 bases match TRBD1. The CDR3 loop spans 15 amino acids. Germline V gene lookup returns CDR1 ENHRY and CDR2 SYGVKD. V dropped 8 bases and J dropped 7; count of bases not matched to a gene: 15. CDR3 bases: TGTGCCATCCCCTACAGCGGACAGGGGACGGGGGAGCAGTACTTC. Translating it yields CAIPYSGQGTGEQYF.

Concerning this clonotype itself: A read error may produce the germline difference seen at one junction end. The V gene is TRBV9, the J gene TRBJ2-1; 9 nucleotides agree with TRBD2. The CDR3 loop spans 16 amino acids. Germline V lookup: CDR1 SGDLS, CDR2 YYNGEE. CDR3 in amino acids: CASSLRLAASYNERFF. The CDR3 nucleotides read TGTGCCAGCAGCCTCCGACTAGCGGCCTCCTACAATGAGCGGTTCTTC.

The count of this clonotype is one. The genes are TRBV5-1 and TRBJ2-1, with 9 bases aligning to TRBD2. The V gene's germline CDR1 is SGHRS and CDR2 YFSETQ. This CDR3 contains 16 residues. V shed 0 bases and J 6 bases; nucleotides not matched to a gene: 7. CDR3 nucleotide sequence: TGCGCCAGCAGCTTGGCCGGGGCTAGCGGGATCAATGAGCAGTTCTTC. Its translation is CASSLAGASGINEQFF.

This clonotype showed up many times. This chain uses TRBV5-6 with TRBJ2-5, with D perhaps given as TRBD1 or TRBD2 (5 bases each). The V end was cut by 1 base, the J end by 2 bases, with 12 bases between. This CDR3 region has 15 residues. Germline V lookup: CDR1 SGHDT, CDR2 YYEEEE. The DNA of the CDR3 is TGTGCCAGCAGCTTGACAGGCCGGGGTCAAGAGACCCAGTACTTC. Protein product: CASSLTGRGQETQYF.

The CDR3 region has the DNA TGTGCTAGTGGTTTGACGGCGGCCTACGAGCAGTACTTC. Amino acid sequence: CASGLTAAYEQYF. This chain uses TRBV12-5 with TRBJ2-7; D call uncertain. CDR3 length equals 13 residues. Germline V lookup: CDR1 LGHNT, CDR2 FRNRAP. V lost 2 bases and J lost 2, with 7 bases in between.

J is TRBJ2-5 and V is TRBV5-6; D gene ambiguous. The CDR3 length is 13 residues. Germline V gives CDR1 SGHDT, CDR2 YYEEEE. The ends were cut back, 0 bases at V and 7 bases at J, with 10 bases in the middle. The DNA of the CDR3 is TGTGCCAGCAGCTTGGACGGTGTGGGGACCCAGTACTTC. This encodes CASSLDGVGTQYF. Based on the CDR3 plus reference TRBV5-6 and TRBJ2-5, the full variable domain is DAGVTQSPTHLIKTRGQQVTLRCSPKSGHDTVSWYQQALGQGPQFIFQYYEEEERQRGNFPDRFSGHQFPNYSSELNVNALLLGDSALYLCASSLDGVGTQYFGPGTRLLVL.

The chain couples TRBV29-1 to TRBJ1-1; possible D gene TRBD1, 5 bases. Trimming stripped 4 bases from V and 5 bases from J, with 5 bases between. CDR3 length: 10 amino acids. The germline V gene has CDR1 SQVTM and CDR2 ANQGSEA. CDR3 bases: TGCAGCGTTGGGGGGACTGAAGCTTTCTTT. This sequence encodes CSVGGTEAFF.

The chain uses TRBV7-9 and TRBJ2-4; D is unresolved. The CDR3 consists of 13 residues. V was shortened by 6 bases and J by 3 bases, with 9 bases between the two germline ends. Germline values: CDR1 SEHNR, CDR2 FQNEAQ (reference sequence). The CDR3 sequence is CASSGLDKNIQYF. CDR3 sequence (DNA): TGTGCCAGCAGTGGGCTAGACAAAAACATTCAGTACTTC. Using reference TRBV7-9 and TRBJ2-4 for the parts outside the CDR3, the full variable domain is DTGVSQNPRHKITKRGQNVTFRCDPISEHNRLYWYRQTLGQGPEFLTYFQNEAQLEKSRLLSDRFSAERPKGSFSTLEIQRTEQGDSAMYLCASSGLDKNIQYFGAGTRLSVL.

The J gene is TRBJ2-1, the V gene TRBV7-3; TRBD2 aligns across 8 bases. V shed 5 bases, J shed 9 bases, and the junction held 15 bases outside the gene matches. Per the germline V gene, CDR1 is SGHTA and CDR2 is FQGTGA. The CDR3 is 16 amino acids. In DNA, the CDR3 is TGTGCCAGCAGCCAACAGTGGGAAAGCGGGAGAGCTGAGCAGTTCTTC. Amino acids: CASSQQWESGRAEQFF.

J is TRBJ1-5 and V is TRBV19, with TRBD1 as a possible D gene (6 bases). This CDR3 is built from 16 residues. V shed 9 bases and J shed 2 bases, with 20 bases lying between them. Germline CDR1 LNHDA, CDR2 SQIVND (reference sequence). CDR3 bases: TGTGCCAGCGCCCTCCGGGGGGCCGTGGGCAATCAGCCCCAGCATTTT. Encoded protein: CASALRGAVGNQPQHF.

The chain is built from TRBV3-1 and TRBJ2-4; the match to TRBD1 covers 11 bases. The CDR3 has 16 amino acids. V dropped 2 bases and J dropped 6; count of bases not matched to a gene: 6. Germline CDR1 and CDR2: LGHDT and YNNKEL (reference sequence). The CDR3 loop reads CASSQQRGTGGNIQYF. CDR3 sequence (DNA): TGTGCCAGCAGCCAACAGCGTGGGACAGGGGGAAACATTCAGTACTTC. Looking up the rest from reference TRBV3-1 and TRBJ2-4 gives the full variable domain: DTAVSQTPKYLVTQMGNDKSIKCEQNLGHDTMYWYKQDSKKFLKIMFSYNNKELIINETVPNRFSPKSPDKAHLNLHINSLELGDSAVYFCASSQQRGTGGNIQYFGAGTRLSVL.

To note about this clonotype: The junction and the germline gene differ at one end; a read error may be behind it. The chain recombines TRBV29-1 with TRBJ2-2, with D possibly being TRBD2 (6 bases). CDR1 SQVTM and CDR2 ANQGSEA come from the germline V gene. CDR3 length equals 14 residues. CDR3 DNA: TGCAGCGGGAGGGGATTAACGAACACCGGGGGGCTGTTTTTT. Translated, it gives CSGRGLTNTGGLFF.